This T cell receptor beta chain was observed in a study of cytomegalovirus exposure and HLA in healthy donors. Note on this clone: Its antigen is not known.

From germline, CDR1 is MDHEN and CDR2 SYDVKM. J gave up 3 bases and V 4 bases, and 7 bases lay outside the gene matches. The CDR3 is 16 residues long. 13 Jbeta primers and 60 Vbeta primers were used for the PCR. Clones were sequenced by immunoSEQ multiplex PCR, and TCRdb holds only the in-frame ones, with some missing. The sample yields 200,000 to 250,000 clones, 60% to 80% seen once. Findings of the study overall: Immune exposure information available was restricted to CMV serostatus.

J is TRBJ2-2 and V is TRBV28; 8 nucleotides agree with TRBD2. Sequenced input: PBMCs. This TCR was recovered from a woman in her thirties in good health and CMV-seronegative. CDR3 DNA: TGTGCCAGCAGTTCCTCAACTAGCGGTGACACCGGGGAGCTGTTTTTT. This encodes CASSSSTSGDTGELFF.